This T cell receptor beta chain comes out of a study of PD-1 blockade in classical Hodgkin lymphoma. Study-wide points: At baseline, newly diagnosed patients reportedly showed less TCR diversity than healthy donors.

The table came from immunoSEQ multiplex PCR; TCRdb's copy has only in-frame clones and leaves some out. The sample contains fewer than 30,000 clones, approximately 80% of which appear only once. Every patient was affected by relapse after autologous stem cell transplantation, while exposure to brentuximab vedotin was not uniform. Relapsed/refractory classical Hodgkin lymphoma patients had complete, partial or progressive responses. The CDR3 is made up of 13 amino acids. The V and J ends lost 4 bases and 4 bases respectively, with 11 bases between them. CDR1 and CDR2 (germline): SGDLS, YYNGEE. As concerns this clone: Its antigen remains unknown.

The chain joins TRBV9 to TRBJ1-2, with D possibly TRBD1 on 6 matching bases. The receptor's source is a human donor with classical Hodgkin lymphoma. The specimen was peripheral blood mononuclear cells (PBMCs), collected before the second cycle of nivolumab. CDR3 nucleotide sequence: TGTGCCAGCAGCTCGCGACAGGCCTATGGCTACACCTTC. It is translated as CASSSRQAYGYTF.